This is a list of T cell receptor beta chains from one sample in a study of shared clonotypes between healthy human individuals. Some clones are missing from TCRdb's copy, which holds only in-frame ones; the method was immunoSEQ multiplex PCR. The sample lists roughly 2.2 million clones; approximately 93% were seen once. The sequencing sample was made of naive CD4+ T cells from PBMCs. Source of these receptors: a man aged 18 to 35 in good health. Some clones in this sample may be carry-over from other donors' samples. CDR3s include the opening cysteine and the closing phenylalanine or tryptophan.

j_call v_call cdr3_aa
TRBJ2-2 TRBV28 CASSHTRGGGTGELFF
TRBJ2-6 TRBV7-9 CASSPVVGARNVLTF
TRBJ1-2 TRBV28 CASSLRSRGRGYTF
TRBJ2-2 TRBV6-5 CASSYQAASNTGELFF
TRBJ2-7 TRBV6-1 CASSDLRRLSYEQYF
TRBJ2-5 TRBV27 CASSLSGRGRPPKETQYF
TRBJ2-1 TRBV19 CASSYGRYNEQFF
TRBJ2-1 TRBV7-6 CASSSSVLNEQFF
TRBJ2-2 TRBV27 CASRALAGGSGELFF
- TRBV5-1 CASSSIPGTGGSYEQYF
TRBJ2-1 TRBV7-2 CASSLGVPAGGQNEQFF
TRBJ2-5 TRBV7-6 CASSFRPLGGSQETQYF
TRBJ1-2 TRBV28 CASSLQADYGYTF
TRBJ2-5 TRBV6-1 CATLAGGGETQYF
TRBJ2-2 TRBV28 CASRPGPPGTGELFF
TRBJ1-5 TRBV11-2 CASSFAGNQPQHF
TRBJ2-3 TRBV9 CASSVGSDTQYF
TRBJ2-7 TRBV11-3 CASSTLKLLTSSYEQYF
TRBJ2-1 TRBV7-2 CASSARTSQGNEQFF
TRBJ1-2 TRBV6-4 CASSDSGDIPPYGYTF